Sequencing of this TCR beta chain was carried out in a study of T cells in localized non-small cell lung cancer. Study results and limitations: Higher blood T cell density tracked longer overall survival. Investigators sequenced only a single tumor region, leaving heterogeneity possible. Clonality of T cells reached its maximum in uninvolved adjacent lung, surpassing tumor.

TCRdb keeps only in-frame clones here, not all; method: immunoSEQ multiplex PCR. In the table there are tens of thousands of clones, more than 70% of which are singletons. Germline values: CDR1 SGHRS, CDR2 YFSETQ. The CDR3 extends over 15 amino acids. Trimming pared 0 bases from V and 2 bases from J, leaving 10 bases between. Worth noting for this clone: Its antigen is undetermined.

This chain uses TRBV5-1 with TRBJ2-3, with D uncertain. The material was peripheral blood, obtained before any cancer treatment. This receptor was identified in a female donor at least 60 years old with stage I lung adenocarcinoma. This CDR3 reads CASSLGQVTTDTQYF. CDR3 in DNA: TGCGCCAGCAGCTTGGGGCAGGTAACCACAGATACGCAGTATTTT.